Sequencing of this T cell receptor beta chain was carried out in a study of T cells after yellow fever vaccination. The CDR3 is 17 residues long. The trim removed 0 bases at V and 4 bases at J, leaving 12 bases unmatched. Germline V gene data show CDR1 as SGHRS and CDR2 as YFSETQ. Only a few counts were recorded for this clonotype. TCRdb reprocessed the 5' RACE reads via MiXCR and lists one record per CDR3 protein. The sample shows about 330,000 distinct CDR3 sequences, about 8.3% of them seen only once. This receptor was obtained from a young man who received the YFV17D yellow fever vaccine. The source material was PBMCs, sampled about 41 days after the first yellow fever vaccination. The chain is built from TRBV5-1 and TRBJ2-5, with 7 bases lining up with TRBD1. The CDR3 DNA sequence: TGCGCCAGCAGCTTGGGGATAGACAGGGCTGACCGAGAGACCCAGTACTTC. Translating it yields CASSLGIDRADRETQYF. Full variable domain (outside the CDR3, taken from reference TRBV5-1 and TRBJ2-5): KAGVTQTPRYLIKTRGQQVTLSCSPISGHRSVSWYQQTPGQGLQFLFEYFSETQRNKGNFPGRFSGRQFSNSRSEMNVSTLELGDSALYLCASSLGIDRADRETQYFGPGTRLLVL.